This paragraph reports one TCR beta chain. The data belong to a study of cytomegalovirus exposure and HLA in healthy donors. Method: immunoSEQ multiplex PCR; TCRdb's copy keeps in-frame clones and lacks some. This sample has roughly 56,000 clones; around 94% occur once, and the top ten carry roughly 2.4%. The clonotype originates from a man younger than 35 in good health and CMV-seronegative. The sample taken for sequencing was PBMCs.

Here the CDR3 DNA reads TGCGCCAGCAGTGGGGAAGGGGTTACCGGGGAGCTGTTTTTT. Translating gives CASSGEGVTGELFF. The chain carries TRBV10-1 and TRBJ2-2, with TRBD1 as a possible D gene (5 bases). The CDR3 loop spans 14 amino acids. V was cut by 4 bases and J by 5 bases, with 11 bases left in between. The V gene's germline CDR1 is WNHNN and CDR2 SYGVQD (reference sequence).